A single sample gave rise to the 15 T cell receptor beta chains below, sequenced in a study of blood T cell repertoires in COVID-19 (dated by TCRdb to 2018 to 2021). The library relied on the immunoSEQ multiplex PCR assay. In its TCRdb copy, this immuneACCESS table keeps in-frame sequences only and misses some clones. Where compared with another copy, unresolved V genes explain less than half of these, and the others have no known cause. This sample gives about 53,000 clones in total; approximately 84% of them show up just once. The top ten constitute more than 13% of the sample. Sequencing used peripheral blood. The origin of the receptors is a human donor in a cohort sampled during active COVID-19.

V gene TRBV27 combines with J gene TRBJ2-1; 7 bases align to TRBD2. Unmatched junction bases numbered 9, after V lost 6 bases and J lost 7 bases. This CDR3 spans 14 amino acids. CDR1 is MNHEY and CDR2 is SMNVEV in the germline V gene (reference sequence). CDR3 sequence: CASSPAGSGNEQFF. The CDR3 region has the DNA TGTGCCAGCAGCCCCGCGGGTAGCGGGAATGAGCAGTTCTTC.

J is TRBJ2-3 and V is TRBV9; maybe TRBD2 (6 bases). The CDR3 extends over 17 amino acids. Trimming took off 3 bases at V and 2 bases at J, with 19 bases between the two ends. The germline gives CDR1 SGDLS, CDR2 YYNGEE. In DNA form, the CDR3 reads TGTGCCAGCAGCGCGAGCCCTAAGTGGGGGGACACAGATACGCAGTATTTT. It codes for CASSASPKWGDTDTQYF.

By share, this clone ranks as medium-sized. V usage is TRBV6-5 and J usage is TRBJ2-2, with 7 bases aligning to TRBD2. J lost 4 bases, V lost 6 bases, and 2 bases had no gene match. Germline V CDR1 and CDR2: MNHEY, SVGAGI. The CDR3 is 13 residues long. In DNA, the CDR3 is TGTGCCAGCAGCAGGGAGGGCACCGGGGAGCTGTTTTTT. It yields the protein CASSREGTGELFF.

In this sample, this clone turned up once. The chain employs TRBV6-5 and TRBJ2-2, with D possibly being TRBD1 (6 bases). This CDR3 has 13 amino acids. Between the trimmed V and J ends, which lost 6 bases and 8 bases, there was a span of 13 bases. Germline V gene lookup returns CDR1 MNHEY and CDR2 SVGAGI. This CDR3 reads CASSSRGGGELFF. CDR3 nucleotides: TGTGCCAGCAGCAGCCGAGGGGGAGGGGAGCTGTTTTTT.

The rearrangement links TRBV5-4 to TRBJ2-7; D not certain. V lost 0 bases and J 4 bases, leaving 8 bases between the germline ends. CDR3 length: 13 amino acids. Germline V gene sequence: CDR1 SGHNT, CDR2 YYREEE (reference sequence). The CDR3 DNA reads TGTGCCAGCAGCTTGGCAGGTAATTACGAGCAGTACTTC. Translating it yields CASSLAGNYEQYF.

A single count supports this clone. The chain employs TRBV25-1 and TRBJ2-3; no clear D. The CDR3 sequence is 15 residues long. Germline CDR1 MGHDK, CDR2 SYGVNS. V gave up 2 bases and J gave up 3 bases, with 12 bases separating them. DNA of the CDR3: TGTGCCAGCAGTGAACTCGCCCCCGGGACAGATACGCAGTATTTT. This gives the protein CASSELAPGTDTQYF.

The chain is built from TRBV6-1 and TRBJ1-5; 7 bases fit TRBD1. CDR1 MNHNS and CDR2 SASEGT come from the germline V gene. The CDR3 extends over 15 amino acids. Trimming took 0 bases from V and 1 from J; bases not matched to a gene: 0. The CDR3 coding sequence is TGTGCCAGCAGTGAAGCAGGGGGCAGCAATCAGCCCCAGCATTTT. Translating gives CASSEAGGSNQPQHF.

The chain is built from TRBV2 and TRBJ2-2, with TRBD1 identical over 9 bases. CDR1 SNHLY and CDR2 FYNNEI come from the germline V gene. The trim removed 9 bases at V and 3 bases at J, leaving 2 bases unmatched. The CDR3 spans 13 residues. CDR3 DNA: TGTGCCAGTGGGACAGGGTACACCGGGGAGCTGTTTTTT. Encoded protein: CASGTGYTGELFF.

The J gene is TRBJ1-4, the V gene TRBV30; 12 nucleotides agree with TRBD1. This CDR3 comprises 16 residues. With 5 bases clipped from V and 10 bases from J, the junction kept 14 bases outside the gene matches. Germline V gene sequence: CDR1 GTSNPN, CDR2 SVGIG (reference sequence). The CDR3: CAWDGTGGAGSRKLFF. CDR3 DNA: TGTGCCTGGGACGGGACAGGGGGCGCAGGGAGTCGAAAACTGTTTTTT.

CDR3: CASTGMENTYEQYF. CDR3 nucleotides: TGTGCCAGCACAGGGATGGAAAATACCTACGAGCAGTACTTC. The chain has TRBV6-6 and TRBJ2-7; D perhaps matches TRBD1 (5 bases). The CDR3 runs to 14 residues. CDR1 and CDR2 (germline): MNHNY, SVGAGI (reference sequence). V was shortened by 7 bases and J by 2 bases, with 15 bases between the two germline ends.

The genes are TRBV30 and TRBJ2-6; 11 nucleotides match TRBD1. After removal of 3 bases from V and 1 base from J, the junction contained 5 bases not matched to a gene. Looked up from germline, CDR1 is GTSNPN and CDR2 is SVGIG (reference sequence). The CDR3 loop spans 17 amino acids. CDR3 amino acids: CAWRGGQGASGANVLTF. CDR3 DNA sequence: TGTGCCTGGAGGGGCGGACAGGGGGCGTCTGGGGCCAACGTCCTGACTTTC.

This chain connects TRBV18 to TRBJ2-3; 7 nucleotides align to TRBD2. The V gene's germline CDR1 is KGHSH and CDR2 LQKENI. This CDR3 region has 17 residues. Germline trimming cut 2 bases from V and 2 bases from J; bases unmatched to any gene: 10. The CDR3 coding sequence is TGTGCCAGCTCACCAGCCACTAGCGCGCGTCACACAGATACGCAGTATTTT. Residues: CASSPATSARHTDTQYF.

The rearrangement links TRBV30 to TRBJ2-1, with D unclear. Germline V gene sequence: CDR1 GTSNPN, CDR2 SVGIG (reference sequence). V shed 3 bases and J shed 7 bases, with 13 bases lying between them. The CDR3 loop spans 13 amino acids. The CDR3, as DNA: TGTGCCTGGAGCGGTCAGGCAAGGAATGAGCAGTTCTTC. Its protein is CAWSGQARNEQFF.

The chain combines TRBV18 with TRBJ1-2, with unresolved D. This CDR3 is 12 amino acids long. CDR1 and CDR2 (germline): KGHSH, LQKENI. Trimming stripped 2 bases from V and 8 bases from J, with 9 bases between. The CDR3 is CASSPDPGGYTF. The CDR3 nucleotides read TGTGCCAGCTCACCAGACCCGGGAGGCTACACCTTC.

About this clone: The junction and the germline gene differ at one end; a read error may be behind it. V and J are TRBV14 and TRBJ2-7; 12 bases match TRBD2. The germline V gene has CDR1 SGHDN and CDR2 FVKESK. The CDR3 extends over 15 amino acids. CDR3 DNA: TGTGCCCGCAGCCTTGACGGACTAGCGGGGCGCGAGCAGTATTTC. Protein product: CARSLDGLAGREQYF.